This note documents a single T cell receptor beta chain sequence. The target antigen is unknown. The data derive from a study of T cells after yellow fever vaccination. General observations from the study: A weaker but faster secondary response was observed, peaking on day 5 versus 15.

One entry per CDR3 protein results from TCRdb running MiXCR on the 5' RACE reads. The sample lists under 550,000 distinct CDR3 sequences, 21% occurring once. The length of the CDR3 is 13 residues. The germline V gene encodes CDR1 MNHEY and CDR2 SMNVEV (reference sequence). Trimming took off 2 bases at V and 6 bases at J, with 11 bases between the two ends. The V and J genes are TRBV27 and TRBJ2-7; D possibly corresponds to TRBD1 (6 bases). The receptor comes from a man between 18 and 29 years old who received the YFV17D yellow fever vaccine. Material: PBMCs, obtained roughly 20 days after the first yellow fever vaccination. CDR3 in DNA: TGTGCCAGCAGTTTAACAGGGTGGTTCGAGCAGTACGTC. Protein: CASSLTGWFEQYV.